This TCR beta chain was profiled in a study of T-cell memory formation after mild COVID-19. One entry per CDR3 protein, called by TCRdb with MiXCR from the 5' RACE reads. The repertoire holds tens of thousands of distinct CDR3 sequences, with approximately 16% as singletons. V lost 0 bases, J lost 7 bases, and 13 bases lay in between. Looked up from germline, CDR1 is LGHNA and CDR2 is YNFKEQ. The CDR3 length is 15 residues. This clonotype has a handful of counts. The sequenced sample was PBMCs or a T cell subset sorted from them (not recorded which). This receptor was obtained from a man younger than 35 who had mild COVID-19 (a few samples of this study predate the infection). Cell type and time point are not known. This chain joins TRBV4-2 and TRBJ1-5, with D possibly TRBD1 on 6 matching bases. DNA of the CDR3: TGTGCCAGCAGCCAAGAACGACACGGGGGCCAGCCCCAGCATTTT. Translating it yields CASSQERHGGQPQHF.